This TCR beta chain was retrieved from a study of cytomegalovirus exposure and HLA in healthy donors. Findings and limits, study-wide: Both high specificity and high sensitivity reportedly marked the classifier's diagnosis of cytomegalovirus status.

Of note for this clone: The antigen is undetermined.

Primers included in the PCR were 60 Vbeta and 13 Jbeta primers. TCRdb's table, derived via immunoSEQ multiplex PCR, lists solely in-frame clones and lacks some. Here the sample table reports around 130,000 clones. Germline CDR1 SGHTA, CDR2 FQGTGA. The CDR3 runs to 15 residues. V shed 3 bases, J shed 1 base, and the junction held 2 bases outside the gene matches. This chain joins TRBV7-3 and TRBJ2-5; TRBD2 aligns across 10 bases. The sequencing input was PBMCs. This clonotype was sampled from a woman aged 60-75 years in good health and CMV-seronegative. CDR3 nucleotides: TGTGCCAGCAGCTTGACTAGCGGGTTCCAAGAGACCCAGTACTTC. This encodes CASSLTSGFQETQYF.